This T cell receptor beta chain was sequenced for a study of T cells in women clearing cervical HPV infection. In germline, CDR1 is SGHVS, CDR2 FNYEAQ. The CDR3 is made up of 12 amino acids. Genomic DNA, averaging around 1,200 ng per sample, yielded TCR beta CDR3 via immunoSEQ. Only in-frame clones appear in the TCRdb table, and some are missing; sequencing was by immunoSEQ multiplex PCR. Its listing shows over 35,000 clones. Points on this clone: Its antigen remains unidentified. An end of the junction does not agree with germline; a read error may underlie this. The read gets to within 3 residues of the CDR3 end, and the germline J gene fills in the rest.

Points from the study as a whole: Cases carried less TRBV6-7 than controls: about 0.1% versus 0.15%.

The specimen was blood buffy coat. J is TRBJ2-3 and V is TRBV7-6; no definite D call. The TCR sequence derives from a woman aged 18-69 years with a cervical HPV16 infection that either progressed to CIN3+ or cleared (not recorded which). This CDR3 is CASSFPSETQYF. Partial CDR3 DNA: TGTGCCAGCAGCTTCCCTTCAGAGACG.